This is a list of T cell receptor beta chains from one sample in a study of shared clonotypes between healthy human individuals. The protocol was immunoSEQ multiplex PCR, while the TCRdb copy is restricted to in-frame clones and leaves out a portion. The sample has around 2,000,000 clones, about 95% seen once. The sequenced material came from naive CD8+ T cells sorted from blood. Receptors originate from a man between 18 and 29 years old in good health. Each CDR3 is given with its conserved first and last residue. D genes are given only for firm matches. The size of a clone is reported for some rows only, either as once, few or many, or as a class for expanded clones.

j_gene,len,v_gene,d_gene,abundance,CDR3aa,CDR3nt
TRBJ2-7,12,TRBV10-2,.,.,CASNGNSYEQYF,TGCGCCAGCAACGGGAACTCCTACGAGCAGTACTTC
TRBJ1-4,17,TRBV19,.,.,CASSIVWPPAANEKLFF,TGTGCCAGTAGTATAGTGTGGCCCCCAGCGGCTAATGAAAAACTGTTTTTT
TRBJ2-1,14,TRBV7-8,.,.,CASSLVRGAYEQFF,TGTGCCAGCAGCTTAGTGAGGGGGGCCTATGAGCAGTTCTTC
TRBJ2-5,17,TRBV9,TRBD2,.,CASSVGWSGGLQETQYF,TGTGCCAGCAGCGTAGGATGGAGCGGGGGCCTGCAAGAGACCCAGTACTTC
TRBJ2-7,14,TRBV15,.,few,CATSSTDSSYEQYF,TGTGCCACCAGCAGTACAGACTCCTCCTACGAGCAGTACTTC
TRBJ1-1,17,TRBV11-2,TRBD1,.,CASSLGGNRGLDTEAFF,TGTGCCAGCAGCTTAGGAGGTAACAGGGGGCTGGACACTGAAGCTTTCTTT
TRBJ2-7,14,TRBV27,.,once,CASSQGRTAYEQYF,TGTGCCAGCAGCCAGGGTCGTACCGCCTACGAGCAGTACTTC
TRBJ2-7,15,TRBV5-4,.,.,CASSYEMDTGYEQYF,TGTGCCAGCAGCTACGAAATGGATACGGGCTACGAGCAGTACTTC
TRBJ2-2,15,TRBV27,.,.,CASSLSQGITGELFF,TGTGCCAGCAGTTTGAGCCAGGGGATTACCGGGGAGCTGTTTTTT
TRBJ2-5,14,TRBV13,TRBD2,.,CASSAREAQETQYF,TGTGCCAGCAGCGCCCGGGAGGCCCAAGAGACCCAGTACTTC
TRBJ1-1,17,TRBV5-6,TRBD1,.,CASSFWGQVYMNTEAFF,TGTGCCAGCAGCTTTTGGGGACAGGTTTATATGAACACTGAAGCTTTCTTT
TRBJ1-2,14,TRBV2,TRBD1,.,CASSPGQGVYGYTF,TGTGCCAGTAGTCCGGGACAGGGTGTTTATGGCTACACCTTC
TRBJ2-1,16,TRBV27,.,.,CASSLLAISGYNEQFF,TGTGCCAGCAGTTTACTGGCCATAAGTGGTTACAATGAGCAGTTCTTC
TRBJ1-2,17,TRBV14,.,.,CASSQVIQNRGSLSYTF,TGTGCCAGCAGCCAAGTGATTCAAAATAGAGGGAGCTTAAGCTACACCTTC
TRBJ1-1,15,TRBV4-1,.,.,CASSQRQEMNTEAFF,TGCGCCAGCAGCCAACGACAGGAGATGAACACTGAAGCTTTCTTT
TRBJ2-7,13,TRBV19,TRBD1,.,CASSPGQSWEQYF,TGTGCCAGTAGTCCGGGACAGTCTTGGGAGCAGTACTTC
TRBJ1-2,13,TRBV6-5,.,.,CASSSGPGYGYTF,TGTGCCAGCAGTTCGGGCCCGGGCTATGGCTACACCTTC
TRBJ2-3,16,TRBV5-4,.,.,CASSLWNVKRTDTQYF,TGTGCCAGCAGCTTGTGGAATGTCAAACGCACAGATACGCAGTATTTT
TRBJ1-6,14,TRBV6-6,.,few,CASSLDPPAPPLHF,TGTGCCAGCAGTCTGGACCCCCCAGCGCCACCCCTCCACTTT
TRBJ2-2,17,TRBV7-3,.,.,CASTLSPGSKEGGELFF,TGTGCCAGCACCCTTTCCCCTGGCAGCAAGGAAGGCGGGGAGCTGTTTTTT
TRBJ2-5,14,TRBV6-1,TRBD2,.,CASSAAGLAETQYF,TGTGCCAGCAGTGCGGCGGGACTAGCAGAGACCCAGTACTTC
TRBJ2-3,15,TRBV5-1,TRBD1,.,CASGQGDKETDTQYF,TGCGCCAGCGGGCAGGGGGACAAAGAAACAGATACGCAGTATTTT
TRBJ1-4,16,TRBV2,.,.,CASSDWDGATNEKLFF,TGTGCCAGCAGTGACTGGGACGGTGCAACTAATGAAAAACTGTTTTTT
TRBJ2-6,17,TRBV7-2,.,.,CASVSGLGGSGANVLTF,TGTGCCAGCGTGTCCGGGCTTGGGGGAAGCGGGGCCAACGTCCTGACTTTC
TRBJ2-7,12,TRBV28,.,.,CASSVGTNEQYF,TGTGCCAGCAGTGTCGGCACTAACGAGCAGTACTTC
TRBJ1-1,13,TRBV2,.,.,CASSLQGNTEAFF,TGTGCCAGCAGTTTACAGGGAAACACTGAAGCTTTCTTT
TRBJ2-2,14,TRBV28,.,.,CASSLTGHTGELFF,TGTGCCAGCAGTTTAACAGGGCACACCGGGGAGCTGTTTTTT
TRBJ2-5,16,TRBV7-9,TRBD1,.,CASSTQTGGRWETQYF,TGTGCCAGCAGCACCCAGACAGGGGGAAGATGGGAGACCCAGTACTTC
TRBJ2-7,14,TRBV28,.,once,CASSLSGPGYEQYF,TGTGCCAGCAGTTTATCGGGGCCGGGATACGAGCAGTACTTC
TRBJ2-1,15,TRBV11-2,.,.,CASSQTSSSYNEQFF,TGTGCCAGCAGCCAGACTTCCAGCTCCTACAATGAGCAGTTCTTC
TRBJ1-6,15,TRBV19,.,.,CASGKDSSYNSPLHF,TGTGCCAGTGGCAAGGACAGCTCCTATAATTCACCCCTCCACTTT